This T cell receptor beta chain was identified during a study of shared clonotypes between healthy human individuals. Each sorted subset replicate got 200 ng genomic DNA, roughly 27,000 genomes. The data were produced by immunoSEQ multiplex PCR, yet TCRdb's version contains in-frame clones alone and is incomplete. The sample consists of roughly 2 million clones, 85% to 95% of them appearing once. About this clone itself: This could be a read error, since a much larger clone is one nucleotide away. The sample holds other DNA sequences that translate to the same CDR3.

The source of this sequence is a man aged 18 to 30 in good health. Sequencing used naive CD4+ T cells sorted from blood. Subset meaning: CD45RA+ positively selected.

CDR3: CASSLADTGELFF. The CDR3 nucleotides are TGTGCCAGCAGCTTAGCCGACACCGGGGAGCTGTTTTTT. The genes are TRBV11-2 and TRBJ2-2; no clear D gene. The CDR3 covers 13 residues. Germline V gene data show CDR1 as SGHAT and CDR2 as FQNNGV. With 1 base removed from V and 3 bases from J, the gap between germline ends came to 3 bases.